Given below is one TCR beta chain in context. V dropped 1 base and J dropped 2 bases, with 9 bases sitting between them. From germline, CDR1 is SGHVS and CDR2 FQNEAQ. The length of the CDR3 is 14 residues. This sample stems from a study of blood T cell repertoires in COVID-19. Repertoires were generated with immunoSEQ multiplex PCR, while TCRdb's copy carries only in-frame clones and drops some. The repertoire includes 9,500 to 12,000 clones, about 90% of them detected once, and about 26% sits in the top ten. This TCR was sampled from a man aged 25-40 years with active or convalescent COVID-19. The chain has TRBV7-8 and TRBJ2-7; a weak D match, TRBD1 (5 bases). Sequencing used peripheral blood. The CDR3 sequence: CASSLEGNTYEQYV. The CDR3 region has the DNA TGTGCCAGCAGCTTAGAGGGGAATACCTACGAGCAGTACGTC.